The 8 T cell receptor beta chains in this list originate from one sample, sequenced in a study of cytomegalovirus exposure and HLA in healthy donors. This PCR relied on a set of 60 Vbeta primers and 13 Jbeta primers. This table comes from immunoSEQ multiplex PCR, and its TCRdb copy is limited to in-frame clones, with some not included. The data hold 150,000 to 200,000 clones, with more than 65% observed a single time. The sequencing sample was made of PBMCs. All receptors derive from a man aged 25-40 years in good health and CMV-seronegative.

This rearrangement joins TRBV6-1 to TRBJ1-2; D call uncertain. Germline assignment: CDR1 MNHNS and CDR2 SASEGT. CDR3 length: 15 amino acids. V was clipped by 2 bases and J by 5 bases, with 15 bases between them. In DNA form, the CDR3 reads TGTGCCAGCAGTGAACTCGTATTCGGGGTTTATGGCTACACCTTC. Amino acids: CASSELVFGVYGYTF.

The DNA for the CDR3 is TGTGCCAGCAGCTTAGCCGGGGGGGCCAACTACAATGAGCAGTTCTTC. Its protein product is CASSLAGGANYNEQFF. This chain joins TRBV7-9 and TRBJ2-1; 8 bases line up with TRBD2. Germline CDR1 is SEHNR and CDR2 is FQNEAQ (reference sequence). The CDR3 is made up of 16 amino acids. J gave up 3 bases and V 0 bases, and 4 bases lay outside the gene matches.

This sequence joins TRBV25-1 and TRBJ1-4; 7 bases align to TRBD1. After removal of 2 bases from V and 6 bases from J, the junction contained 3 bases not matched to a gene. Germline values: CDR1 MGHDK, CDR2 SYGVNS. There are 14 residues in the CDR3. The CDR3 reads CASSEVRGYEKLFF. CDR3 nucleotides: TGTGCCAGCAGTGAAGTCAGGGGGTATGAAAAACTGTTTTTT.

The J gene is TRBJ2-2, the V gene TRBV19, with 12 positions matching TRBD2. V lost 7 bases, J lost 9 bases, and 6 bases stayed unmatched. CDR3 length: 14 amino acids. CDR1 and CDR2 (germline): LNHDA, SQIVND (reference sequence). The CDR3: CASNLAGGVRELFF. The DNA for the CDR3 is TGTGCCAGTAACCTAGCGGGAGGGGTCCGGGAGCTGTTTTTT. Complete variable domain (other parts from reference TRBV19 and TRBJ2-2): DGGITQSPKYLFRKEGQNVTLSCEQNLNHDAMYWYRQDPGQGLRLIYYSQIVNDFQKGDIAEGYSVSREKKESFPLTVTSAQKNPTAFYLCASNLAGGVRELFFGEGSRLTVL.

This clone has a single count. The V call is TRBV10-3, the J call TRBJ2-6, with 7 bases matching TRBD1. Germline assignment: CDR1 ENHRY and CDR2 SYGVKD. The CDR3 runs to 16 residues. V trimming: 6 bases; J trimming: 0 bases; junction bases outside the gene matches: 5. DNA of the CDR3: TGTGCCATCAGCCCGACAGGGAACTCTGGGGCCAACGTCCTGACTTTC. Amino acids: CAISPTGNSGANVLTF.

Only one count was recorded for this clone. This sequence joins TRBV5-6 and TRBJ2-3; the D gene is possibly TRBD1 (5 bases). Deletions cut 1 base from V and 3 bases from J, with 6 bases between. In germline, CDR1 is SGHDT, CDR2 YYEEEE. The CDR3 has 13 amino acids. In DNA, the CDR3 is TGTGCCAGCAGCTTGCCAGGGACAGATACGCAGTATTTT. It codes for CASSLPGTDTQYF.

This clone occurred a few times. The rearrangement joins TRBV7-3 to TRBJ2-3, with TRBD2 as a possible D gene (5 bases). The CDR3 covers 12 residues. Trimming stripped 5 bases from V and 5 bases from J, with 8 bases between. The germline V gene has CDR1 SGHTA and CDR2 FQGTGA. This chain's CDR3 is CASSRAGDTQYF. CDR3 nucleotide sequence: TGTGCCAGCAGCCGGGCGGGAGATACGCAGTATTTT.

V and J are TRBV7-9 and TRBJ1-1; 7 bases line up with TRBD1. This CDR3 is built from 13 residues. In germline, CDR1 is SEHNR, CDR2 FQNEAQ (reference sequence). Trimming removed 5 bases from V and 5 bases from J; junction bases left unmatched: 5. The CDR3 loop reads CASSLGTATEAFF. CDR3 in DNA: TGTGCCAGCAGCCTAGGGACAGCTACTGAAGCTTTCTTT.